The 7 T cell receptor beta chains listed next were all sequenced from one sample in a study of T-cell memory formation after mild COVID-19. MiXCR, run by TCRdb on the 5' RACE reads, gives a single entry per CDR3 protein. The table lists about 470,000 distinct CDR3 sequences, 20% to 30% of them singletons. The specimen was PBMCs or a T cell subset sorted from them (not recorded which). Source of these receptors: an adult woman who had mild COVID-19 (a few samples of this study predate the infection). Cell type and time point are not known.

This clonotype was detected only a few times. V and J are TRBV25-1 and TRBJ2-1; no firm D call. Germline assignment: CDR1 MGHDK and CDR2 SYGVNS. V lost 5 bases to trimming and J lost 6 bases, with 11 bases between them. The CDR3 totals 13 residues. In DNA form, the CDR3 reads TGTGCCAGCAGTAGGGCAGGTTTCAATGAGCAGTTCTTC. This codes for CASSRAGFNEQFF.

The chain is built from TRBV7-2 and TRBJ1-3; D remains ambiguous. Trimming cost V 5 bases and J 4 bases, with 21 bases left between them. Germline CDR1 reads SGHTA; CDR2 reads FQGNSA. The CDR3 runs to 17 residues. CDR3 sequence: CASSPQRPGHTGNTIYF. The CDR3 coding sequence is TGTGCCAGCAGCCCCCAAAGACCTGGTCACACCGGAAACACCATATATTTT.

This clonotype was counted between two and nine times. This chain joins TRBV12-3 or TRBV12-4 and TRBJ2-5, with a tentative D call TRBD1 (5 bases). The CDR3 has 13 amino acids. Trimming left V 5 bases short and J 3 bases short, with 10 bases between. DNA for the CDR3: TGTGCCAGCAGTGTTCAGGGAAAAGAGACCCAGTACTTC. Translation gives CASSVQGKETQYF.

The chain is built from TRBV20-1 and TRBJ2-7, with 7 bases aligning to TRBD2. This CDR3 has 11 amino acids. J gave up 8 bases and V 5 bases, and 6 bases lay outside the gene matches. The germline V gene has CDR1 DFQATT and CDR2 SNEGSKA (reference sequence). The CDR3 loop is CSAGLAAQQYF. The DNA for the CDR3 is TGCAGTGCTGGGCTAGCGGCTCAGCAGTACTTC.

The CDR3 loop reads CASSLRREGLGTQYF. DNA for the CDR3: TGTGCCAGCAGTTTGAGGCGGGAGGGCCTTGGGACCCAGTACTTC. The chain employs TRBV12-3 or TRBV12-4 and TRBJ2-5; 9 positions match TRBD2. The CDR3 covers 15 residues. Trimming at V came to 3 bases and at J to 7 bases, leaving 9 bases not matched to a gene.

The gene calls are TRBV5-1 and TRBJ1-4; D might be TRBD1 (5 bases). Germline V gene lookup returns CDR1 SGHRS and CDR2 YFSETQ. There are 16 residues in the CDR3. Trimming cost V 4 bases and J 6 bases, with 19 bases left between them. The CDR3 DNA reads TGCGCCAGCAGCACTCTACCGGGACGACTAGATGAAAAACTGTTTTTT. The encoded protein is CASSTLPGRLDEKLFF.

This clonotype was counted between two and nine times. CDR3 residues: CASSLVRIPNEQFF. DNA of the CDR3: TGTGCCAGCAGCTTAGTCAGGATTCCCAATGAGCAGTTCTTC. This chain uses TRBV7-6 with TRBJ2-1; D is ambiguous. The CDR3 has 14 residues. Per germline, CDR1 SGHVS and CDR2 FNYEAQ. V lost 1 base, J lost 6 bases, and 10 bases lay in between.